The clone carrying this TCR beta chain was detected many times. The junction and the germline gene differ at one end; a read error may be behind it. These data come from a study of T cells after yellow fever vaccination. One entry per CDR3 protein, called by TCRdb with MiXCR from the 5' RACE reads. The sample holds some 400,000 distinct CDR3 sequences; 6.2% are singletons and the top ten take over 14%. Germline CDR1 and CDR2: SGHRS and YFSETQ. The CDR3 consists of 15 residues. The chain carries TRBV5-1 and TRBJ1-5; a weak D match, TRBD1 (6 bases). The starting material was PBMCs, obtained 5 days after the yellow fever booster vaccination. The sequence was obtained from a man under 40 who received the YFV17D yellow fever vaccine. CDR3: CASSLGGGSNQPQHF. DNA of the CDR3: TGTGCCAGCAGCTTAGGGGGGGGGAGCAATCAGCCCCAGCATTTT.